The 17 T cell receptor beta chains in this list originate from one sample, sequenced in a study of blood T cell repertoires in COVID-19. Generated by immunoSEQ multiplex PCR, the TCRdb table keeps only in-frame clones and is missing some. The sample consists of 150,000 to 200,000 clones, 80% to 90% of them appearing once. The sample was peripheral blood. Source of these receptors: a man between 60 and 70 years old with acute or convalescent COVID-19.

DNA of the CDR3: TGTGCCAGCACTCAAGGACTACGCACAGATACGCAGTATTTT. This encodes CASTQGLRTDTQYF. This chain links TRBV6-5 with TRBJ2-3; maybe TRBD2 (6 bases). V was trimmed by 7 bases and J by 1 base, leaving 12 bases between them. The CDR3 extends over 14 amino acids. Germline V gene data show CDR1 as MNHEY and CDR2 as SVGAGI.

With respect to this clone: This sample includes further DNA sequences coding for the same CDR3. The V call is TRBV7-2, the J call TRBJ1-6; 10 positions agree with TRBD1. Trimming at V came to 2 bases and at J to 13 bases, leaving 8 bases not matched to a gene. The CDR3 extends over 15 amino acids. Germline CDR1 SGHTA, CDR2 FQGNSA. CDR3 amino acids: CASSLLGTGEIPLHF. For the CDR3, the DNA is TGTGCCAGCAGCTTATTGGGGACAGGGGAAATCCCCCTCCACTTT.

The sample holds a few counts of this clone. V usage is TRBV28 and J usage is TRBJ1-2, with D possibly matching TRBD1 (5 bases). CDR3 length: 13 amino acids. Trimming removed 6 bases from V and 5 bases from J, with 13 bases in between. Per germline, CDR1 MDHEN and CDR2 SYDVKM. DNA for the CDR3: TGTGCCAGCAGCCAGGGTCGAGGTTATGGCTACACCTTC. Encoded protein: CASSQGRGYGYTF.

The chain joins TRBV2 to TRBJ2-1; 7 nucleotides align to TRBD1. The CDR3 contains 15 residues. Germline values: CDR1 SNHLY, CDR2 FYNNEI. Losses at the gene ends were 6 bases for V and 4 bases for J; bases not matched to a gene: 9. The CDR3 region has the DNA TGTGCCAGCAGGGCCGGGACAGCTCGTTACAATGAGCAGTTCTTC. Its protein is CASRAGTARYNEQFF.

V gene TRBV3-1 (or the pseudogene TRBV3-2) combines with J gene TRBJ2-3, with D possibly TRBD2 on 6 matching bases. Germline CDR1 LGHDT, CDR2 YNNKEL (reference sequence). The V end lost 0 bases, the J end lost 4 bases, and 14 bases lay between the germline ends. The CDR3 consists of 16 residues. The CDR3 DNA follows: TGTGCCAGCAGCCAAGACTCGGGAGATATAGCAGATACGCAGTATTTT. Its translation: CASSQDSGDIADTQYF.

V usage is TRBV11-2 and J usage is TRBJ2-1; TRBD2 agrees at 9 bases. Germline lookup yields CDR1 SGHAT and CDR2 FQNNGV. The V gene end was trimmed by 5 bases and the J gene end by 6 bases; junction bases not matched to a gene: 14. The CDR3 loop spans 17 amino acids. CDR3 sequence reads: CASSARTSAIRGNEQFF. CDR3 coding DNA: TGTGCCAGCAGCGCCCGGACTAGCGCTATAAGGGGCAATGAGCAGTTCTTC. Complete variable domain (other parts from reference TRBV11-2 and TRBJ2-1): EAGVAQSPRYKIIEKRQSVAFWCNPISGHATLYWYQQILGQGPKLLIQFQNNGVVDDSQLPKDRFSAERLKGVDSTLKIQPAKLEDSAVYLCASSARTSAIRGNEQFFGPGTRLTVL.

The chain uses TRBV5-1 and TRBJ2-1; D may be TRBD2 (5 bases). CDR1 and CDR2 from the germline V gene are SGHRS and YFSETQ. CDR3 length: 16 amino acids. V lost 4 bases and J 7 bases, leaving 21 bases between the germline ends. CDR3 residues: CASSVGVVSRGNEQFF. The CDR3 DNA follows: TGCGCCAGCAGCGTAGGTGTGGTCTCCCGAGGGAATGAGCAGTTCTTC.

This clone was found a few times. The chain couples TRBV2 to TRBJ2-3, with D perhaps TRBD2 (6 bases). Germline CDR1 SNHLY, CDR2 FYNNEI. Trimming took off 9 bases at V and 6 bases at J, with 10 bases between the two ends. This CDR3 has 11 residues. CDR3: CASRDWDTQYF. The CDR3 DNA follows: TGTGCCAGTCGGGACTGGGATACGCAGTATTTT.

This chain connects TRBV7-2 to TRBJ2-7; D ambiguous. This CDR3 is 12 amino acids long. Germline V gene data show CDR1 as SGHTA and CDR2 as FQGNSA. Trimming removed 1 base at V and 6 bases at J, with 7 bases between. The CDR3 DNA is TGTGCCAGCAGCTTAGTAGCAACCGAGCAGTACTTC. It specifies CASSLVATEQYF.

The CDR3 here is CASSPPARDYGYTF. As DNA, the CDR3 is TGTGCCAGCTCACCACCCGCACGGGACTATGGCTACACCTTC. The rearrangement joins TRBV18 to TRBJ1-2; no definite D call. Germline V gene data show CDR1 as KGHSH and CDR2 as LQKENI. V lost 0 bases to trimming and J lost 3 bases, with 8 bases between them. The CDR3 length is 14 residues.

This sequence joins TRBV6-5 and TRBJ2-7; D not resolved. Trimming stripped 2 bases from V and 9 bases from J, with 8 bases between. Germline V gene data show CDR1 as MNHEY and CDR2 as SVGAGI. This CDR3 region has 11 residues. CDR3 in amino acids: CASSYPPRQYF. The CDR3 coding sequence is TGTGCCAGCAGTTACCCCCCCAGGCAGTACTTC.

V and J are TRBV6-1 and TRBJ2-1, with TRBD2 matching over 14 bases. The V and J ends lost 2 bases and 3 bases, in that order; junction bases with no gene match: 6. This CDR3 is built from 18 residues. The germline gives CDR1 MNHNS, CDR2 SASEGT. DNA for the CDR3: TGTGCCAGCAGTGAAAGGACCGGGACTAGCGGGAGCTACAATGAGCAGTTCTTC. Translating gives CASSERTGTSGSYNEQFF.

The chain is built from TRBV5-1 and TRBJ2-7; 8 positions agree with TRBD1. In germline, CDR1 is SGHRS, CDR2 YFSETQ. Trimming cost V 4 bases and J 4 bases; bases outside gene matches: 4. There are 13 residues in the CDR3. The CDR3 region has the DNA TGCGCCAGCAGCACGGACAGGGAGTACGAGCAGTACTTC. Protein sequence: CASSTDREYEQYF.

The chain has TRBV2 and TRBJ1-4; 9 bases align to TRBD1. Per the germline V gene, CDR1 is SNHLY and CDR2 is FYNNEI. J lost 4 bases, V lost 6 bases, and 3 bases had no gene match. The CDR3 consists of 14 residues. The CDR3 DNA follows: TGTGCCAGCAGCGGACAGGGGCGTAATGAAAAACTGTTTTTT. Encoded protein: CASSGQGRNEKLFF.

The chain carries TRBV4-3 and TRBJ2-1; 14 bases agree with TRBD2. Unmatched junction bases numbered 10, after V lost 3 bases and J lost 0 bases. From germline, CDR1 is LGHNA and CDR2 YSLEER. The CDR3 covers 20 residues. The CDR3 coding sequence is TGCGCCAGCAGCCACAGACTAGCGGGAGGGAAAATGAGCTCCTACAATGAGCAGTTCTTC. Translated, it gives CASSHRLAGGKMSSYNEQFF.

Turning to this clone: The junction and the germline gene differ at one end; a read error may be behind it. The V and J genes are TRBV7-7 and TRBJ2-4, with 7 bases that match TRBD2. The CDR3 is made up of 17 amino acids. Germline assignment: CDR1 SSHAT and CDR2 FNYEAQ (reference sequence). The CDR3 reads CASSLFGREASKNIQYF. CDR3 sequence (DNA): TGTGCTAGCAGCTTATTTGGTCGGGAGGCCTCTAAAAACATTCAGTACTTC.

Ten or more counts support this clone. V usage is TRBV7-9 and J usage is TRBJ2-7; TRBD2 agrees at 11 bases. This CDR3 contains 14 residues. The V and J ends lost 10 bases and 7 bases, in that order; junction bases with no gene match: 12. Germline CDR1 reads SEHNR; CDR2 reads FQNEAQ (reference sequence). The CDR3, as DNA: TGTGCCACCGCCTTGACTAGCGGGGTGGGGGAGCAGTACTTC. It codes for CATALTSGVGEQYF.